The rows below give T cell receptor beta chains drawn from one sample of a study of blood T cell repertoires in COVID-19. The protocol was immunoSEQ multiplex PCR, while the TCRdb copy is restricted to in-frame clones and leaves out a portion. The repertoire has 55,000 to 65,000 clones, about nine tenths of them found once; the top ten carry 6.5% to 9.5%. Sequenced input: peripheral blood. The receptors were gathered from a human donor in a cohort sampled during active COVID-19. Each CDR3 is given with its conserved first and last residue. D genes are given only for firm matches. Not every row has a clone size; where given, it reads once, few, many or a size class.

CDR3 length: 14; clone size: -; V gene: TRBV10-1; J gene: TRBJ2-1; D gene: TRBD1; CDR3 DNA: TGCGCCAGCAACCCGGGACAGGGAGGGGATGAGCAGTTCTTC; CDR3 protein: CASNPGQGGDEQFF
CDR3 length: 15; clone size: -; V gene: TRBV5-6; J gene: TRBJ1-1; D gene: -; CDR3 DNA: TGTGCCAGCAGCTTGGCCGGGGGGATGAACACTGAAGCTTTCTTT; CDR3 protein: CASSLAGGMNTEAFF
CDR3 length: 17; clone size: few; V gene: TRBV4-1; J gene: TRBJ2-3; D gene: TRBD2; CDR3 DNA: TGCGCCAGCAGCCAAGCCGGGACTAGCGGGGGGGCGAATACGCAGTATTTT; CDR3 protein: CASSQAGTSGGANTQYF
CDR3 length: 16; clone size: once; V gene: TRBV5-6; J gene: TRBJ2-1; D gene: TRBD2; CDR3 DNA: TGTGCCAGCAGCCGAGGACTAGCGGGGATCTACAATGAGCAGTTCTTC; CDR3 protein: CASSRGLAGIYNEQFF
CDR3 length: 16; clone size: -; V gene: TRBV19; J gene: TRBJ1-1; D gene: -; CDR3 DNA: TGTGCCAGTAGTATAGATCATCGGTCCATGAACACTGAAGCTTTCTTT; CDR3 protein: CASSIDHRSMNTEAFF
CDR3 length: 13; clone size: -; V gene: TRBV14; J gene: TRBJ1-2; D gene: -; CDR3 DNA: TGTGCCAGCAGCTTTCAACAGTTATATGGCTACACCTTC; CDR3 protein: CASSFQQLYGYTF
CDR3 length: 18; clone size: -; V gene: TRBV5-1; J gene: TRBJ2-7; D gene: TRBD2; CDR3 DNA: TGCGCCAGCAGCAGGCTAGCGGACTCATCTGGGGGCTCCTACGAGCAGTACTTC; CDR3 protein: CASSRLADSSGGSYEQYF
CDR3 length: 13; clone size: -; V gene: TRBV28; J gene: TRBJ1-1; D gene: -; CDR3 DNA: TGTGCCAGCAGCCCGGGATGGAACACTGAAGCTTTCTTT; CDR3 protein: CASSPGWNTEAFF
CDR3 length: 13; clone size: -; V gene: TRBV6-6; J gene: TRBJ1-1; D gene: -; CDR3 DNA: TGTGCCAGCAGGAGAGAACCGAACACTGAAGCTTTCTTT; CDR3 protein: CASRREPNTEAFF
CDR3 length: 16; clone size: -; V gene: TRBV12-5; J gene: TRBJ2-3; D gene: -; CDR3 DNA: TGTGCTAGTGGTTTGGGATTATACAGGTCCACAGATACGCAGTATTTT; CDR3 protein: CASGLGLYRSTDTQYF
CDR3 length: 15; clone size: -; V gene: TRBV12-1; J gene: TRBJ2-3; D gene: -; CDR3 DNA: TGTGCCAGCAGCTTCTCAGCTAGCGAAACAGATACGCAGTATTTT; CDR3 protein: CASSFSASETDTQYF
CDR3 length: 15; clone size: once; V gene: TRBV30; J gene: TRBJ2-1; D gene: TRBD2; CDR3 DNA: TGTGCCTGGAGCGATCGGACTAGCGGGGGCGATGAGCAGTTCTTC; CDR3 protein: CAWSDRTSGGDEQFF
CDR3 length: 19; clone size: -; V gene: TRBV3-1/TRBV3-2; J gene: TRBJ1-2; D gene: TRBD1; CDR3 DNA: TGTGCCAGCAGCCTCCGGGGACAGGGGGCTGTTGAGGGGGTCTATGGCTACACCTTC; CDR3 protein: CASSLRGQGAVEGVYGYTF
CDR3 length: 15; clone size: -; V gene: TRBV7-6; J gene: TRBJ2-7; D gene: -; CDR3 DNA: TGTGCCAGCAGCTCCACGTCGGGTAGCTCCTACGAGCAGTACTTC; CDR3 protein: CASSSTSGSSYEQYF
CDR3 length: 14; clone size: once; V gene: TRBV5-6; J gene: TRBJ1-5; D gene: TRBD1; CDR3 DNA: TGTGCCAGCAGCTTGGGACAGGGTTATCAGCCCCAGCATTTT; CDR3 protein: CASSLGQGYQPQHF
CDR3 length: 14; clone size: once; V gene: TRBV19; J gene: TRBJ1-5; D gene: TRBD1; CDR3 DNA: TGTGCCAGTAGTAGACAGGGGTACAATCAGCCCCAGCATTTT; CDR3 protein: CASSRQGYNQPQHF
CDR3 length: 20; clone size: once; V gene: TRBV5-3; J gene: TRBJ1-6; D gene: -; CDR3 DNA: TGTGCCAGAAGCTTGTTTGGGCAACTCTCCCCCCAGTCCTATAATTCACCCCTCCACTTT; CDR3 protein: CARSLFGQLSPQSYNSPLHF
CDR3 length: 14; clone size: -; V gene: TRBV7-2; J gene: TRBJ2-7; D gene: -; CDR3 DNA: TGTGCCAGCAGCTTAAATCCTAGGATTGGGGAGCAGTACTTC; CDR3 protein: CASSLNPRIGEQYF
CDR3 length: 12; clone size: -; V gene: TRBV19; J gene: TRBJ2-5; D gene: -; CDR3 DNA: TGTGCCAGTAGTATAGTGGCAGGTGCCCAGTACTTC; CDR3 protein: CASSIVAGAQYF
CDR3 length: 15; clone size: -; V gene: TRBV6-6; J gene: TRBJ2-3; D gene: -; CDR3 DNA: TGTGCCAGCACCGACCGCGGGGCGCTCACAGATACGCAGTATTTT; CDR3 protein: CASTDRGALTDTQYF
CDR3 length: 13; clone size: -; V gene: TRBV6-5; J gene: TRBJ1-2; D gene: -; CDR3 DNA: TGTGCCAGCATCTCTCCCGGGACTTATGGCTACACCTTC; CDR3 protein: CASISPGTYGYTF
CDR3 length: 15; clone size: -; V gene: TRBV21-1; J gene: TRBJ2-1; D gene: -; CDR3 DNA: TGTGCCAGCAGCAAACTAGCGCTTGGGGCCAATGAGCAGTTCTTC; CDR3 protein: CASSKLALGANEQFF
CDR3 length: 17; clone size: -; V gene: TRBV4-3; J gene: TRBJ1-6; D gene: -; CDR3 DNA: TGCGCCAGCAGCCAAGTGGGCTGGGCCGGTCTTAATTCACCCCTCCACTTT; CDR3 protein: CASSQVGWAGLNSPLHF
CDR3 length: 15; clone size: -; V gene: TRBV7-2; J gene: TRBJ2-2; D gene: -; CDR3 DNA: TGTGCCAGCAGCCAGGATGTGGGGGGACCCGGGGAGCTGTTTTTT; CDR3 protein: CASSQDVGGPGELFF
CDR3 length: 13; clone size: -; V gene: TRBV9; J gene: TRBJ1-2; D gene: -; CDR3 DNA: TGTGCCAGCACCCTAGACTTCCGGGGGGGCTACACCTTC; CDR3 protein: CASTLDFRGGYTF
CDR3 length: 15; clone size: -; V gene: TRBV19; J gene: TRBJ1-5; D gene: -; CDR3 DNA: TGTGCCAGTAGTGGTACGGGGAAAGGCAATCAGCCCCAGCATTTT; CDR3 protein: CASSGTGKGNQPQHF
CDR3 length: 15; clone size: -; V gene: TRBV4-1; J gene: TRBJ2-5; D gene: -; CDR3 DNA: TGCGCCAGCAGCCAAGCTACAGGGGGAGGGGAGACCCAGTACTTC; CDR3 protein: CASSQATGGGETQYF
CDR3 length: 16; clone size: -; V gene: TRBV7-9; J gene: TRBJ2-1; D gene: TRBD2; CDR3 DNA: TGTGCCAGCAGCTCAACCCAGCGGGACCCCTACAATGAGCAGTTCTTC; CDR3 protein: CASSSTQRDPYNEQFF
CDR3 length: 18; clone size: once; V gene: TRBV7-7; J gene: TRBJ2-1; D gene: TRBD2; CDR3 DNA: TGTGCTAGCAGCTTAGCGGGTGTGCTTAGGGGCGGGAGGAATGAGCAGTTCTTC; CDR3 protein: CASSLAGVLRGGRNEQFF
CDR3 length: 19; clone size: -; V gene: TRBV11-2; J gene: TRBJ2-5; D gene: TRBD2; CDR3 DNA: TGTGCCAGCAGCTTAGTGGGTGGCGGGGGGGCCGCGAGATGGGAGACCCAGTACTTC; CDR3 protein: CASSLVGGGGAARWETQYF
CDR3 length: 16; clone size: -; V gene: TRBV30; J gene: TRBJ2-1; D gene: -; CDR3 DNA: TGTGCCTGGAGTTCAAAATCATCTGACTTTGTCGATGAGCAGTTCTTC; CDR3 protein: CAWSSKSSDFVDEQFF
CDR3 length: 17; clone size: -; V gene: TRBV24-1; J gene: TRBJ1-5; D gene: -; CDR3 DNA: TGTGCCACCAGTGATTGGAGCCGGGTGAACGACAATCAGCCCCAGCATTTT; CDR3 protein: CATSDWSRVNDNQPQHF
CDR3 length: 14; clone size: -; V gene: TRBV5-1; J gene: TRBJ2-7; D gene: TRBD2; CDR3 DNA: TGCGCCAGCAGCTCTACTAGCGGCTCCTACGAGCAGTACTTC; CDR3 protein: CASSSTSGSYEQYF
CDR3 length: 12; clone size: -; V gene: TRBV6-2/TRBV6-3; J gene: TRBJ1-1; D gene: -; CDR3 DNA: TGTGCCAGCAGTCAGGGGATAGCTGAAGCTTTCTTT; CDR3 protein: CASSQGIAEAFF
CDR3 length: 15; clone size: -; V gene: TRBV6-5; J gene: TRBJ2-5; D gene: -; CDR3 DNA: TGTGCCAGCAGTTACTCGACTGGTCGTGGGGAGACCCAGTACTTC; CDR3 protein: CASSYSTGRGETQYF
CDR3 length: 16; clone size: -; V gene: TRBV10-3; J gene: TRBJ2-1; D gene: -; CDR3 DNA: TGTGCCATCAGTGAAGGTGGGACTCATACCTACAATGAGCAGTTCTTC; CDR3 protein: CAISEGGTHTYNEQFF
CDR3 length: 15; clone size: -; V gene: TRBV6-5; J gene: TRBJ1-1; D gene: TRBD1; CDR3 DNA: TGTGCCAGCAAACCCGGGGCGGAAGGGGGCAATGAAGCTTTCTTT; CDR3 protein: CASKPGAEGGNEAFF
CDR3 length: 16; clone size: -; V gene: TRBV21-1; J gene: TRBJ2-7; D gene: -; CDR3 DNA: TGTGCCACCTTCGCTTCTTTCCACCAGGTATCTTACGAGCAGTACTTC; CDR3 protein: CATFASFHQVSYEQYF
CDR3 length: 14; clone size: -; V gene: TRBV7-3; J gene: TRBJ2-7; D gene: TRBD2; CDR3 DNA: TGTGCCAGCAGCCAGACTAGCGGTACCTACGAGCAGTACTTC; CDR3 protein: CASSQTSGTYEQYF
CDR3 length: 17; clone size: -; V gene: TRBV18; J gene: TRBJ2-3; D gene: TRBD2; CDR3 DNA: TGTGCCAGCTCATCTAGCGGGAGGGTCCAGTCCGGGGATACGCAGTATTTT; CDR3 protein: CASSSSGRVQSGDTQYF
CDR3 length: 16; clone size: once; V gene: TRBV2; J gene: TRBJ2-1; D gene: TRBD1; CDR3 DNA: TGTGCCAGCGGCCCCGGGGTTGGAAGGGGGCTAGACGAGCAGTTCTTC; CDR3 protein: CASGPGVGRGLDEQFF
CDR3 length: 15; clone size: -; V gene: TRBV7-3; J gene: TRBJ2-3; D gene: TRBD2; CDR3 DNA: TGTGCCAGCAGCCCGTCTAGCGGGGGCCATCATACGCAGTATTTT; CDR3 protein: CASSPSSGGHHTQYF
CDR3 length: 17; clone size: -; V gene: TRBV27; J gene: TRBJ2-3; D gene: TRBD1; CDR3 DNA: TGTGCCAGCAGTTTTTCCCAGGGGGCGGCTAGCACAGATACGCAGTATTTT; CDR3 protein: CASSFSQGAASTDTQYF
CDR3 length: 15; clone size: -; V gene: TRBV30; J gene: TRBJ2-4; D gene: TRBD1; CDR3 DNA: TGTGCCTGGAGTACCCTTGAGACAGGGTTAAACATTCAGTACTTC; CDR3 protein: CAWSTLETGLNIQYF
CDR3 length: 14; clone size: -; V gene: TRBV4-3; J gene: TRBJ2-1; D gene: -; CDR3 DNA: TGCGCCAGCAGCCCTTCAGGGGTCCACAATGAGCAGTTCTTC; CDR3 protein: CASSPSGVHNEQFF
CDR3 length: 16; clone size: -; V gene: TRBV27; J gene: TRBJ1-2; D gene: -; CDR3 DNA: TGTGCCAGCAGTTTAGGGTCGAATGACAGACGCTATGGCTACACCTTC; CDR3 protein: CASSLGSNDRRYGYTF
CDR3 length: 14; clone size: -; V gene: TRBV7-2; J gene: TRBJ2-2; D gene: TRBD2; CDR3 DNA: TGTGCCAGCAGTGGGACTAGCGGGACCGGGGAGCTGTTTTTT; CDR3 protein: CASSGTSGTGELFF
CDR3 length: 14; clone size: -; V gene: TRBV5-1; J gene: TRBJ1-6; D gene: -; CDR3 DNA: TGCGCCAGCAGCCGGTCCGGAGATAATTCACCCCTCCACTTT; CDR3 protein: CASSRSGDNSPLHF
CDR3 length: 18; clone size: -; V gene: TRBV3-1/TRBV3-2; J gene: TRBJ2-7; D gene: -; CDR3 DNA: TGTGCCAGCAGCCAAGATCCCCTTTGGTACGATCAGTTATACGAGCAGTACTTC; CDR3 protein: CASSQDPLWYDQLYEQYF
CDR3 length: 15; clone size: -; V gene: TRBV9; J gene: TRBJ2-7; D gene: TRBD1; CDR3 DNA: TGTGCCAGCAGCGAGTTCTTGGACAGGACCTACGAGCAGTACTTC; CDR3 protein: CASSEFLDRTYEQYF
CDR3 length: 16; clone size: -; V gene: TRBV7-8; J gene: TRBJ2-1; D gene: TRBD1; CDR3 DNA: TGTGCCAGCAGCCACCGGACAGGGTGGGGGTACAATGAGCAGTTCTTC; CDR3 protein: CASSHRTGWGYNEQFF
CDR3 length: 15; clone size: -; V gene: TRBV2; J gene: TRBJ2-1; D gene: TRBD1; CDR3 DNA: TGTGCCAGCAGCTCCGACAGGGGGCTCTTGAGTGAGCAGTTCTTC; CDR3 protein: CASSSDRGLLSEQFF
CDR3 length: 17; clone size: -; V gene: TRBV30; J gene: TRBJ1-2; D gene: TRBD1; CDR3 DNA: TGTGCCTGGAGTCCCGGGACAGGGGCCATCCCGGGAGGGGGCTACACCTTC; CDR3 protein: CAWSPGTGAIPGGGYTF
CDR3 length: 16; clone size: -; V gene: TRBV6-4; J gene: TRBJ2-5; D gene: -; CDR3 DNA: TGTGCCAGCAGTGACGAAGTGGAACTTCAGGGAGAGACCCAGTACTTC; CDR3 protein: CASSDEVELQGETQYF
CDR3 length: 13; clone size: few; V gene: TRBV28; J gene: TRBJ1-4; D gene: TRBD1; CDR3 DNA: TGTGCCTCCAGGACAGGGTTAAGGGAAAAACTGTTTTTT; CDR3 protein: CASRTGLREKLFF
CDR3 length: 16; clone size: -; V gene: TRBV7-9; J gene: TRBJ2-1; D gene: TRBD2; CDR3 DNA: TGTGCCAGCAGCACGAGGACTAGCGGGAGTTTGGATGAGCAGTTCTTC; CDR3 protein: CASSTRTSGSLDEQFF
CDR3 length: 16; clone size: -; V gene: TRBV18; J gene: TRBJ2-3; D gene: TRBD1; CDR3 DNA: TGTGCCAGCTCATCTACGTCACAGGGGAATGCAGATACGCAGTATTTT; CDR3 protein: CASSSTSQGNADTQYF
CDR3 length: 14; clone size: few; V gene: TRBV5-1; J gene: TRBJ2-7; D gene: TRBD1; CDR3 DNA: TGCGCCAGCAGCTTGGACAGGGGTATCTACGAGCAGTACTTC; CDR3 protein: CASSLDRGIYEQYF